The present entry profiles one T cell receptor (beta chain) with its context. Its antigen is currently not known. There are no base qualities to consult, and no much larger clone falls within one base. This sample stems from a study of cytomegalovirus exposure and HLA in healthy donors (dated by TCRdb to 2016 to 2017). Background on the whole study: An earlier analysis of some 620 of the donors reported about 280 Gb of sequence data and 117 million unique TCR beta sequences obtained from around 170 million T cells. Along with the roughly 700-subject first cohort, a separate validation cohort of over a hundred different subjects was used. Typing coverage differed by locus: A, B, C, DRB1 and DQB1 were typed in about 620-640 donors, DQA1 in 500 to 550, DPA1 in 600 to 610, and DPB1 in about 450. Class I and class II HLA loci were covered by the typing at four-digit resolution. Of the approximately 400 genotyped donors, more than 75% were placed in the genetic ancestry cluster associated with self-reported Caucasian donors. Every discovery cohort repertoire had been produced on one sequencing platform. About five DR-DQ haplotypes were treated as single units for association and clustering because of strong linkage in the cohort. To study patterns of TCR occurrence, a later analysis re-analyzed previously published TCR beta repertoires from under 750 donors and added high-resolution HLA genotyping. The study was designed to test whether signatures of past pathogen exposure could be identified by cataloging public T cell receptors. A later genetic analysis used genome-wide SNP genotypes for about 65% of the 666 donors, treating that subset as a discovery cohort. An early release covering 500 to 750 HLA-typed donors comprised 250 to 350 gigabases of sequencing data and around 85 million unique TCR sequences. The later analysis used no new phenotypic data to find candidate immune exposures, relying instead on TCR beta sequences and their occurrence across donors. Among some 400 genotyped donors of the cohort, an average of around 250,000 unique TCR beta nucleotide sequences was sequenced per donor, of which roughly 17% were non-productive. The study used immunosequencing to profile the T cell repertoires of around 600 subjects and linked those repertoires to cytomegalovirus serostatus. High-throughput TCR immunosequencing, statistical association of individual TCRs with disease status, and machine learning were combined to predict cytomegalovirus infection status. An earlier analysis of around 580 of the donors used high-throughput TCR beta sequencing to judge whether each TCR beta V gene segment behaved as functional or pseudogenic. Alongside the repertoire data, information on donor age, sex, ethnicity and CMV serostatus was compiled. Study-level results and caveats: In an earlier analysis of more than 500 of the donors, most TCR beta V segments appeared in productive rearrangements about 87% or about 30% of the time, broadly matching IMGT annotations. In the study, 164 TCR beta chains were listed as associated with cytomegalovirus. A cluster of highly shared sequence variants was judged likely to represent a technical artifact of the sequencing pipeline. Because counts were too low, seventeen rarely observed V segments, including chromosome 9 orphons, were excluded from the earlier analysis of 587 of the donors. Compared with equally common non-associated chains, HLA-associated TCR beta chains in a later analysis were more clonally expanded and had lower generation probabilities. Linkage disequilibrium might explain the correlated functional status among segregating V segments, but an unknown experimental factor could not be excluded. A further reported finding was that TCR beta sequences accurately predicted the HLA-A and HLA-B alleles for most subjects in the first cohort. In vitro tests confirmed that a few of the cytomegalovirus-associated TCR beta chains recognize cytomegalovirus antigens. Several of the top co-occurrence clusters appeared to be linked to parvovirus B19, influenza, CMV and Epstein-Barr virus, according to a later analysis. It was suggested by the authors that the approach could potentially be generalized to other disease states and immunological phenotypes. A later analysis associated around 16,000 TCR beta sequences with specific HLA alleles at a false discovery rate of 0.05. Roughly uniform sequencing depth across donors was assumed in presence/absence analyses, although this assumption may not hold. V-gene and J-gene trimming of TCR beta chains was associated with a missense DCLRE1C variant in a later genetic analysis, and the association was replicated in an independent cohort. According to a later genetic analysis, donors in an Asian-associated ancestry cluster had fewer N-insertions in productive TCRs than the approximately 700-donor mean. The classifier was reported to diagnose cytomegalovirus status with high specificity and sensitivity in both the original and validation cohorts. When HLA alleles, especially DR and DQ, strongly co-occurred, attributing TCR associations to individual alleles was difficult. A later analysis found that most CMV-associated TCR beta chains appeared HLA-restricted, with HLA associations seemingly driven largely by CMV exposure. While some public TCRs were present in many individuals, most TCR sequences turned up only very rarely across donors. HLA typing was unavailable for some donors at each locus, so association tests used only the typed subset. Immune exposure information for the cohort was limited to CMV serostatus. This cohort had only TCR beta chains sequenced, and the lack of alpha or paired-chain data limited which features could be detected. Because the 87-base-pair reads could not distinguish some IMGT-functional V segments, including TRBV6-2 and TRBV6-3, those segments were excluded. According to a later analysis, TCR association rates differed among HLA loci, with DRB1 alleles showing the most associated TCRs and HLA-C alleles showing the fewest.

Relative to germline, V is missing 1 base and J is missing 5 bases, with 7 bases of the junction outside any gene match. CDR1 and CDR2 are drawn from the germline V gene: LGHNA, YSLEER. Measured from the cysteine to the phenylalanine, the CDR3 is 16 residues long. Only CDR3 DNA remains: 48 bases, in frame from the first base. The cohort comprised fewer than 700 healthy bone marrow donors. Cohort members were all nominally healthy when sampled, although unrecorded immune exposures were likely present. The donor was CMV seronegative and was included in the group of a few hundred seronegative cohort members. Each donor provided a peripheral blood sample, and peripheral blood mononuclear cells were used for TCR beta sequencing. Genomic DNA extraction from the blood cell samples was performed with the Qiagen DNeasy Blood Extraction Kit. Library construction relied on the immunoSEQ multiplex PCR assay. The multiplex PCR relied on a mix of 60 forward primers for TCR Vbeta segments and 13 reverse primers for TCR Jbeta segments. A multiplex PCR assay on genomic DNA amplified the CDR3 region of rearranged TCR beta genes. On the Illumina HiSeq System, the amplified TCR beta libraries were sequenced as 87-base-pair reads. In the source study's methods: A later analysis counted 75 million to 100 million unique TCR beta chains across the 550 to 800 repertoires, and some 11 million of these chains were shared by at least two donors. Raw reads were error-corrected and collapsed into unique sequences with a nearest-neighbor algorithm that merged closely related sequences to remove PCR and sequencing errors. Alignment of CDR3 sequences to IMGT reference sequences was used to assign V, D and J gene segments. For a sequence to be retained, a match of at least six nucleotides was required to both a V gene segment and a J gene segment. Rearrangements were classified as productive when the CDR3 lacked stop codons and remained in frame with V and J, and all other rearrangements were classified as non-productive. Following IMGT convention, CDR3 was defined as the stretch from the second conserved V-encoded cysteine to the conserved J-encoded phenylalanine. The earlier analysis of roughly 590 of the donors excluded sequences that lacked an unambiguous match to a single V gene segment. An earlier analysis of 587 of the donors called V segments functional above 56.7% productive rearrangements and segregating when the between-donor standard deviation exceeded 5%. A statistical classification framework was built to diagnose cytomegalovirus status from the catalog of TCR beta chain sequences. In a later analysis, TCR nucleotide sequences were compared against IMGT/GENE-DB human TR gene sequences so that V and J genes could be assigned. Using the TCRdist pipeline, a later analysis assigned CDR3 sequences along with most-parsimonious VDJ recombination scenarios. A later analysis defined each TCR beta chain by its CDR3 amino acid sequence plus V-gene family, and excluded reads lacking a unique V-gene family. In a later analysis, fewer than 600 highly shared, low-generation-probability nucleotide sequences were removed to address suspected cross-contamination and a sequencing artifact. For each public chain, a later analysis derived a clonal expansion index from normalized ranks of inferred template counts within each repertoire. A later analysis computed generation probabilities with a VDJ recombination model fitted to out-of-frame rearrangements, and checked the results against IGoR. In a later analysis, TCR-TCR, TCR-HLA and TCR-CMV co-occurrence was scored with hypergeometric tests, and a repertoire-size bias correction was applied to TCR pairs. A later analysis estimated false discovery rates by permuting HLA or CMV assignments 20 times. In a later analysis, co-occurring TCRs were grouped with DBSCAN, and TCRdist sequence similarity was added when clustering was performed within HLA-allele-positive subsets. Repertoires with fewer than 30,000 or more than 120,000 public chains were left out of co-occurrence clustering, as were five repertoires with anomalous nucleotide sharing. The source is immuneACCESS, and TCRdb retained only in-frame sequences with V and J called. Part of the clones is not carried over; for the studies checked, unresolved V genes explain less than half of this, and the remainder is unexplained. V and J calls plus clone size are reproduced from that table; the DNA served to infer D and trimming. Present in this sample are under 150,000 clones, nearly 80% of which were seen just once. The leading ten clones occupy approximately 1.5% of the sample.

The sequence was collected from a woman in her thirties in good health and CMV-seronegative. The rearranged segments are TRBV4-3 and TRBJ1-1; a stretch of 10 junction bases matches TRBD1. The sequenced material came from PBMCs. The CDR3 has the sequence CASSQGPGTGDTEAFF. The sequenced DNA: TGCGCCAGCAGCCAAGGACCCGGGACAGGGGATACTGAAGCTTTCTTT.